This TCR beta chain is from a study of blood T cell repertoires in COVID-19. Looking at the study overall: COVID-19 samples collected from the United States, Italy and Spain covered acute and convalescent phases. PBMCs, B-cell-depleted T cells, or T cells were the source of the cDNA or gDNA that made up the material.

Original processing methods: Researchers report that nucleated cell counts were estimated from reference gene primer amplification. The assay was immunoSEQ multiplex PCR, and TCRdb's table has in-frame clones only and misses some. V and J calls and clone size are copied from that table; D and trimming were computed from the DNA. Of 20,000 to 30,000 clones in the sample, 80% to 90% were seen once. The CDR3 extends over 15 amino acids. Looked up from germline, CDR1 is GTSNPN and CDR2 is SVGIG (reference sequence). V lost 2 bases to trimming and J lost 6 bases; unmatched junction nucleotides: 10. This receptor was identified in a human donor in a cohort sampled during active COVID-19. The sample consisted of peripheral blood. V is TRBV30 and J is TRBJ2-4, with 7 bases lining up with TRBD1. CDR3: CAWSRAQGFGNIQYF. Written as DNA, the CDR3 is TGTGCCTGGAGTCGCGCACAGGGGTTTGGAAACATTCAGTACTTC.